Described below is a single T cell receptor (beta chain) sequence and its context. V was pared by 2 bases and J by 2 bases, with 4 bases of the junction left unmatched. Germline loops: CDR1 SGHTA, CDR2 FQGTGA. The CDR3 is made up of 17 amino acids. One entry per CDR3 protein results from TCRdb running MiXCR on the RACE reads. Counted here are some 89,000 distinct CDR3 sequences, 27% occurring once; the ten biggest clones make up about a tenth. Sample time point: patch test 3, about 24 weeks after DPC sensitization. This sample's treatment: therapeutic diphenylcyclopropenone sensitization with weekly scalp DPC. These data originate in a study of human T cells and chemical hapten exposure.

The chain joins TRBV7-3 to TRBJ2-2; 11 positions agree with TRBD2. This sequence originates from a man between 40 and 49 years old with alopecia areata. Some clones in this sample may be carry-over from other donors' samples. The sample here was whole blood, taken in connection with sensitization to the hapten diphenylcyclopropenone (DPC). As DNA, the CDR3 is TGTGCCAGCAGCTTAGTAGCGGGAGGGCTTAACACCGGGGAGCTGTTTTTT. Translation gives CASSLVAGGLNTGELFF. The full variable domain, rest sourced from reference TRBV7-3 and TRBJ2-2, is GAGVSQTPSNKVTEKGKYVELRCDPISGHTALYWYRQSLGQGPEFLIYFQGTGAADDSGLPNDRFFAVRPEGSVSTLKIQRTERGDSAVYLCASSLVAGGLNTGELFFGEGSRLTVL.